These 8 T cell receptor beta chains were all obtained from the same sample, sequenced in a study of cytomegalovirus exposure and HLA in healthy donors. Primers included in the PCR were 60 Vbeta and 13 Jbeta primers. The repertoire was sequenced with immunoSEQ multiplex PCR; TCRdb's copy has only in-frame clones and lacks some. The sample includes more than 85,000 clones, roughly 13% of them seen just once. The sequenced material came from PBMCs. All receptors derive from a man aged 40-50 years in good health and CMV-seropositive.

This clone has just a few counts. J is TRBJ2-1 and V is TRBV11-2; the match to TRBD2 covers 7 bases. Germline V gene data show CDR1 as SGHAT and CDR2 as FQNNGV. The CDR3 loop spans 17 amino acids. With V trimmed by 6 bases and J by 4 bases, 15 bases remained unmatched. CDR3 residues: CASSGMGEGTPYNEQFF. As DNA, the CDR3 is TGTGCCAGCAGTGGTATGGGGGAGGGCACCCCTTACAATGAGCAGTTCTTC.

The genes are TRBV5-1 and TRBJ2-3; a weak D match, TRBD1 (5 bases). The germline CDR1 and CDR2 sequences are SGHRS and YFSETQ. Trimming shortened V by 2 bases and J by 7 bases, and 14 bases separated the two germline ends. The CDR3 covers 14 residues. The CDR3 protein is CASSFGSRGYTQYF. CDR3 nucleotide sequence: TGCGCCAGCAGCTTTGGCTCTAGGGGATATACGCAGTATTTT.

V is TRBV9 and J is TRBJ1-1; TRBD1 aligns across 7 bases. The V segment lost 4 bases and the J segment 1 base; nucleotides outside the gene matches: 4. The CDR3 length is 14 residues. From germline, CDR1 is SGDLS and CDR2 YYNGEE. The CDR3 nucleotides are TGTGCCAGCAGCCTCGGGACAGCGAACACTGAAGCTTTCTTT. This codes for CASSLGTANTEAFF.

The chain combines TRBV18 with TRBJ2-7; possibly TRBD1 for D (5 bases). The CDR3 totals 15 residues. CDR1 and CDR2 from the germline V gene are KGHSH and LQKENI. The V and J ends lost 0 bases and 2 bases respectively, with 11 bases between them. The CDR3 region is CASSPPSKGPYEQYF. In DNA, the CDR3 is TGTGCCAGCTCACCACCTAGCAAGGGGCCCTACGAGCAGTACTTC. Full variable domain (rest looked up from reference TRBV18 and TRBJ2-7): NAGVMQNPRHLVRRRGQEARLRCSPMKGHSHVYWYRQLPEEGLKFMVYLQKENIIDESGMPKERFSAEFPKEGPSILRIQQVVRGDSAAYFCASSPPSKGPYEQYFGPGTRLTVT.

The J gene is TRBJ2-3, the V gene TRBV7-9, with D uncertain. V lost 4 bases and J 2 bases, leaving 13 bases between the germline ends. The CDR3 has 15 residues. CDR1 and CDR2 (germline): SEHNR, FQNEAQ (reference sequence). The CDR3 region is CASSYGGSSTDTQYF. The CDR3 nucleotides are TGTGCCAGCAGCTATGGCGGATCCTCCACAGATACGCAGTATTTT.

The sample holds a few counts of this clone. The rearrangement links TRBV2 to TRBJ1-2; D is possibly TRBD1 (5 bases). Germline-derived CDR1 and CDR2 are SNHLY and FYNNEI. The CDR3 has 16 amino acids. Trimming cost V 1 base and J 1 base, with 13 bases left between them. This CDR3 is CASSEGLGRNNYGYTF. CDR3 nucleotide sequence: TGTGCCAGCAGTGAAGGATTGGGGCGGAATAACTATGGCTACACCTTC.

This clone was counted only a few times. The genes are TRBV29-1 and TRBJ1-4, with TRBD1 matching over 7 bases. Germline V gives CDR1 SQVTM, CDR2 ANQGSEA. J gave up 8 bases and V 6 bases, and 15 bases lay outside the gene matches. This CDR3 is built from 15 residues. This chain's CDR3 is CSVQVRLIQGEKLFF. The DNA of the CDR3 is TGCAGCGTACAAGTAAGGCTAATACAGGGGGAAAAACTGTTTTTT.

CDR3 protein: CASSPGDEKLFF. The CDR3 nucleotides read TGTGCCAGCAGCCCGGGGGATGAAAAACTGTTTTTT. J is TRBJ1-4 and V is TRBV5-6; maybe TRBD1 (5 bases). This CDR3 is built from 12 residues. Germline loops: CDR1 SGHDT, CDR2 YYEEEE. Trimming took off 4 bases at V and 6 bases at J, with 7 bases between the two ends.